Below, one T cell receptor (beta chain) is given with its context. In the source study's methods: By means of reference gene primer amplification, nucleated cell counts were estimated. Measured with immunoSEQ multiplex PCR; TCRdb has only the in-frame clones, and not every one. V and J calls and clone size are copied from that table; D and trimming were computed from the DNA. Of some 37,000 clones in the sample, over 75% were seen once. V gave up 5 bases and J gave up 7 bases, with 20 bases separating them. The CDR3 length is 16 residues. Germline values: CDR1 MDHEN, CDR2 SYDVKM. The entry originates in a study of blood T cell repertoires in COVID-19. Study details: The study drew acute and convalescent COVID-19 samples from the United States, Italy and Spain. T cells, B-cell-depleted T cells, or PBMCs provided the cDNA or gDNA that served as material.

The specimen was peripheral blood. The sequence was obtained from a woman aged 70-85 years with acute or convalescent COVID-19. The chain couples TRBV28 to TRBJ2-2; D perhaps matches TRBD2 (5 bases). CDR3 in amino acids: CASSTHGSGLFGELFF. Here the CDR3 DNA reads TGTGCCAGCAGTACGCACGGAAGCGGTCTATTCGGGGAGCTGTTTTTT.